This T cell receptor beta chain was identified in a study of T cell responses to AZD1222 COVID-19 vaccine. Overall study results and limits: Scientists sampled the repertoires only once the peak T cell response had passed. There were mostly white British donors and more females than males, and clonal diversity was possibly underestimated. At baseline, seropositivity was found in only six or seven AZD1222 recipients.

In regard to this clone: Antigen unknown.

Profiling relied on immunoSEQ multiplex PCR, and the TCRdb table lists in-frame clones only, not all of them. Counted here are under 150,000 clones, around 83% occurring once; the ten biggest clones make up about 27%. The CDR3 is 15 residues long. Trimming removed 2 bases at V and 2 bases at J, with 12 bases between. The germline gives CDR1 SEHNR, CDR2 FQNEAQ (reference sequence). This receptor was obtained from an adult who received the AZD1222 COVID-19 vaccine. This material consisted of peripheral blood, taken 28 days after the second AZD1222 dose. The V call is TRBV7-9, the J call TRBJ1-2, with TRBD1 as a possible D gene (6 bases). The CDR3 DNA follows: TGTGCCAGCAGCTTAACCGGGGGCAACAACTATGGCTACACCTTC. It specifies CASSLTGGNNYGYTF.